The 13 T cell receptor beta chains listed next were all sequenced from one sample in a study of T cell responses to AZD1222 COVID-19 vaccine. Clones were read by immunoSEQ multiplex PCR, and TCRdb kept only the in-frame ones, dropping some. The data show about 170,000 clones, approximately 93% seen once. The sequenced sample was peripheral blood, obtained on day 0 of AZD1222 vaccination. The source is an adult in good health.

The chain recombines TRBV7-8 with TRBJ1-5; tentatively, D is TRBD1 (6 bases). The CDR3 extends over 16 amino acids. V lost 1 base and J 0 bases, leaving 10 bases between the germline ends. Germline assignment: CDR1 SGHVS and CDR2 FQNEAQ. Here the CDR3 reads CASSLGGQVSNQPQHF. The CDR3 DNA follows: TGTGCCAGCAGCTTAGGGGGACAAGTTAGCAATCAGCCCCAGCATTTT.

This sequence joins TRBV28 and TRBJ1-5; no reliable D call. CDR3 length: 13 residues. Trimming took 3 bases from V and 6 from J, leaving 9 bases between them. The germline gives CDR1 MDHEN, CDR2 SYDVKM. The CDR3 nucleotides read TGTGCCAGCAGTTTTATCGAGTCTCAGCCCCAGCATTTT. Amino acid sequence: CASSFIESQPQHF.

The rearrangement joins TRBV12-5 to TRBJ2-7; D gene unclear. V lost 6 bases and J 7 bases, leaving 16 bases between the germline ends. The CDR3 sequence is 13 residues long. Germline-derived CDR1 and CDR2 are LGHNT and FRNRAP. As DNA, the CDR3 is TGTGCTAGTGGGCTCGGGCTGCCTGGGGAGCAGTACTTC. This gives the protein CASGLGLPGEQYF.

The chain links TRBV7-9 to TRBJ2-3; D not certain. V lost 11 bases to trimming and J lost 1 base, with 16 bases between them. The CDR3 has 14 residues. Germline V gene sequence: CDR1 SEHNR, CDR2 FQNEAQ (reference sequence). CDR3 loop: CASSVPGRTDTQYF. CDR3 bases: TGTGCCTCCAGCGTCCCTGGGCGCACAGATACGCAGTATTTT. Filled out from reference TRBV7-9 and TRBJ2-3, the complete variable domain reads DTGVSQNPRHKITKRGQNVTFRCDPISEHNRLYWYRQTLGQGPEFLTYFQNEAQLEKSRLLSDRFSAERPKGSFSTLEIQRTEQGDSAMYLCASSVPGRTDTQYFGPGTRLTVL.

CDR3 nucleotide sequence: TGCGCCAGCAGCTCGGACGGACTGAACACTGAAGCTTTCTTT. Translating gives CASSSDGLNTEAFF. The chain recombines TRBV5-1 with TRBJ1-1; D uncertain. Trimming took off 3 bases at V and 0 bases at J, with 9 bases between the two ends. The CDR3 consists of 14 residues. CDR1 and CDR2 (germline): SGHRS, YFSETQ. Drawing the rest from reference TRBV5-1 and TRBJ1-1, the complete variable domain is KAGVTQTPRYLIKTRGQQVTLSCSPISGHRSVSWYQQTPGQGLQFLFEYFSETQRNKGNFPGRFSGRQFSNSRSEMNVSTLELGDSALYLCASSSDGLNTEAFFGQGTRLTVV.

The CDR3 bases are TGTGCCAGCAGTGACTCGGATAGCGGGGCCCATGAGCAGTTCTTC. It yields the protein CASSDSDSGAHEQFF. The chain combines TRBV6-4 with TRBJ2-1, with 8 bases that match TRBD2. Trimming cost V 0 bases and J 8 bases; bases outside gene matches: 6. CDR1 is MRHNA, CDR2 SNTAGT, per germline. The CDR3 runs to 15 residues.

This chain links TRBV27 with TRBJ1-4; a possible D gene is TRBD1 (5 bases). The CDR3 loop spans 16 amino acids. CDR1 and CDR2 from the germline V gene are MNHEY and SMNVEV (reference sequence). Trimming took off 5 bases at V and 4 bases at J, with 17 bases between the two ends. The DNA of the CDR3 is TGTGCCAGCAGTGCTACCTTAGGGACGGTTAATGAAAAACTGTTTTTT. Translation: CASSATLGTVNEKLFF.

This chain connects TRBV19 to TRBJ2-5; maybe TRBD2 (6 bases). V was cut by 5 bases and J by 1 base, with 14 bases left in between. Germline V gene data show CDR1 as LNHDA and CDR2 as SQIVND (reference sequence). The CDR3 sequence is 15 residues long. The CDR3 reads CASSRDWGVQETQYF. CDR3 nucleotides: TGTGCCAGTAGTCGGGACTGGGGGGTCCAAGAGACCCAGTACTTC.

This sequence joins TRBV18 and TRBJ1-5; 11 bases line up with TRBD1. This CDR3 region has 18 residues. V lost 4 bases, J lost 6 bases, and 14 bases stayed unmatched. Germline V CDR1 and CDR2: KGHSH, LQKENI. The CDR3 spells CASSQRLRDRGSSQPQHF. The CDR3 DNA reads TGTGCCAGCTCACAAAGACTCCGGGACAGGGGGTCCTCTCAGCCCCAGCATTTT.

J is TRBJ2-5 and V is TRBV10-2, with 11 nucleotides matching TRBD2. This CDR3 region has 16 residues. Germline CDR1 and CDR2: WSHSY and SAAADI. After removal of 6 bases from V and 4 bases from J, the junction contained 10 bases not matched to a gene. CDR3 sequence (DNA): TGCGCCAGCAGGGCCCACCTAACTAGCGGGGGAGAGACCCAGTACTTC. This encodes CASRAHLTSGGETQYF.

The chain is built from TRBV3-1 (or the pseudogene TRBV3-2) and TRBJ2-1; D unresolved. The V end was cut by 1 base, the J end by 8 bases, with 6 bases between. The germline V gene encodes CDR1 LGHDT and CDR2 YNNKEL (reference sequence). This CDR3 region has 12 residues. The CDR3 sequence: CASSQGSDEQFF. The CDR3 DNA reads TGTGCCAGCAGCCAAGGTTCCGATGAGCAGTTCTTC.

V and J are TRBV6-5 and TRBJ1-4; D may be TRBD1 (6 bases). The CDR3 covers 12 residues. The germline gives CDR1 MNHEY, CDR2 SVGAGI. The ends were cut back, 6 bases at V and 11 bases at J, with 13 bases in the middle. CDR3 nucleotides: TGTGCCAGCAGAGGACAGTATGGGAAACTGTTTTTT. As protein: CASRGQYGKLFF.

CDR3 in amino acids: CASSRLAGDSNEQFF. In DNA form, the CDR3 reads TGTGCCAGCAGCCGACTAGCGGGAGATTCTAATGAGCAGTTCTTC. The rearrangement links TRBV27 to TRBJ2-1; 12 bases are a match to TRBD2. Germline CDR1 and CDR2: MNHEY and SMNVEV (reference sequence). CDR3 length: 15 residues. V lost 6 bases, J lost 7 bases, and 7 bases stayed unmatched.